This T cell receptor beta chain emerged from a study of shared clonotypes between healthy human individuals. Study-level results: Larger estimated richness was generally seen in naive subsets than in memory subsets. Clonotype sharing among donors was thought likely to change with sequencing depth.

Naivety among CD8 cells was defined by CD45RO negativity and positive CCR7 selection, thereby excluding terminally differentiated effector memory CD45RA+ cells. The V end was cut by 6 bases, the J end by 4 bases, with 6 bases between. Germline V gene lookup returns CDR1 SEHNR and CDR2 FQNEAQ (reference sequence). This CDR3 comprises 11 residues. Here immunoSEQ multiplex PCR was the method, and the copy in TCRdb shows in-frame clones only, minus some. Of just over 2,000,000 clones detected, about 95% appear once; the ten largest clones hold about 1.1%. About this clone itself: The target antigen is unknown. Other DNA sequences in the sample encode the same CDR3.

This receptor was identified in a young man in good health. The J gene is TRBJ1-1, the V gene TRBV7-9; D not certain. The sequencing input was naive CD8+ T cells sorted from blood. CDR3 sequence reads: CASSSFTEAFF. The CDR3 nucleotides read TGTGCCAGCAGTTCTTTCACTGAAGCTTTCTTT.